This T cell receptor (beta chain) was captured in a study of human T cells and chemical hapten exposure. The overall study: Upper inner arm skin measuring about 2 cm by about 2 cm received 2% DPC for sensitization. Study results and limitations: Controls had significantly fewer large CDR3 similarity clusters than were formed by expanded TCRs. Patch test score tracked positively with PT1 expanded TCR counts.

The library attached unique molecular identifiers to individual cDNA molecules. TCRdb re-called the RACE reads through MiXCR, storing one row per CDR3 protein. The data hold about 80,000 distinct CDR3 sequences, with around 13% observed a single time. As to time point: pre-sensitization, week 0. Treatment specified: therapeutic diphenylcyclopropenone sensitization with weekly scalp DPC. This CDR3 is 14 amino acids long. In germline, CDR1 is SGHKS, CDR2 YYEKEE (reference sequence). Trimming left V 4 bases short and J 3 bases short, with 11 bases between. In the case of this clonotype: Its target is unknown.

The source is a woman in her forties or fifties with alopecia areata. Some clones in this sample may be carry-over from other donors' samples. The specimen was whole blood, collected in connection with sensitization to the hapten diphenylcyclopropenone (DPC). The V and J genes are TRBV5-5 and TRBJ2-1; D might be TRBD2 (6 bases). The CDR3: CASSPTSIYNEQFF. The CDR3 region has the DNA TGTGCCAGCAGCCCGACTAGTATCTACAATGAGCAGTTCTTC.